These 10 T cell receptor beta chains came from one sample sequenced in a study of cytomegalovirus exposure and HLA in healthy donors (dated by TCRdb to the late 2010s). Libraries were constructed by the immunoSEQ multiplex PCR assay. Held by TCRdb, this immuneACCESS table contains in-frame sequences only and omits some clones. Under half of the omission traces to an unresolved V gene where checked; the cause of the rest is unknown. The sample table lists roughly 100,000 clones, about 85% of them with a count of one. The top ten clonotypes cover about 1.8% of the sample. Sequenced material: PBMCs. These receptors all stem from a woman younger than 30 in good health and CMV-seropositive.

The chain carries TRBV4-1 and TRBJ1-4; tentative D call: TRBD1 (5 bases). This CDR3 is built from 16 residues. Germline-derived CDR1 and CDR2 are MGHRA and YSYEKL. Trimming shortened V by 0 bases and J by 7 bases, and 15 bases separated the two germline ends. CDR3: CASSQDLVRGSEKLFF. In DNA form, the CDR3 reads TGCGCCAGCAGCCAAGATCTGGTACGGGGGAGTGAAAAACTGTTTTTT.

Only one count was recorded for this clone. The CDR3 DNA is TGTGCCAGCAGTTTAGCAGGGGCGCGCTCACCCCTCCACTTT. Encoded protein: CASSLAGARSPLHF. This chain joins TRBV28 and TRBJ1-6; the D gene is possibly TRBD1 (6 bases). This CDR3 is 14 amino acids long. Germline loops: CDR1 MDHEN, CDR2 SYDVKM. V dropped 2 bases and J dropped 10 bases, with 12 bases sitting between them. Full variable domain (missing parts from reference TRBV28 and TRBJ1-6): DVKVTQSSRYLVKRTGEKVFLECVQDMDHENMFWYRQDPGLGLRLIYFSYDVKMKEKGDIPEGYSVSREKKERFSLILESASTNQTSMYLCASSLAGARSPLHFGNGTRLTVT.

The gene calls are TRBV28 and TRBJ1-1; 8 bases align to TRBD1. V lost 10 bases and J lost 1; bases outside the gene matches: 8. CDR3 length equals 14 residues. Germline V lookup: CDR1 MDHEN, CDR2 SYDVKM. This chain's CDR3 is CATTGTGGNTEAFF. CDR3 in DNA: TGTGCCACCACCGGGACAGGAGGGAACACTGAAGCTTTCTTT.

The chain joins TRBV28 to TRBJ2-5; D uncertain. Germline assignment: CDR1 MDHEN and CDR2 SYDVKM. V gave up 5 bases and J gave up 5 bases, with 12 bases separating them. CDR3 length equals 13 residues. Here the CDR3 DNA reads TGTGCCAGCAGTCTTTGGGTCGGGGAGACCCAGTACTTC. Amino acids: CASSLWVGETQYF.

The CDR3 region is CASFHLALFF. The DNA of the CDR3 is TGTGCTAGTTTCCATTTGGCACTGTTTTTT. V usage is TRBV12-5 and J usage is TRBJ1-4, with D uncertain. V was cut by 8 bases and J by 13 bases, with 11 bases left in between. Germline assignment: CDR1 LGHNT and CDR2 FRNRAP. This CDR3 contains 10 residues. The full variable domain, its missing parts supplied by reference TRBV12-5 and TRBJ1-4, is DARVTQTPRHKVTEMGQEVTMRCQPILGHNTVFWYRQTMMQGLELLAYFRNRAPLDDSGMPKDRFSAEMPDATLATLKIQPSEPRDSAVYFCASFHLALFFGSGTQLSVL.

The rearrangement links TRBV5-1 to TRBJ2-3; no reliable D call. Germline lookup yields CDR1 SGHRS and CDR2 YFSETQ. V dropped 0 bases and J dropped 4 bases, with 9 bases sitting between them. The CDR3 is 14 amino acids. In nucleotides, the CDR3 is TGCGCCAGCAGCTTGGATCTCGGGTCAGATACGCAGTATTTT. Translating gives CASSLDLGSDTQYF.

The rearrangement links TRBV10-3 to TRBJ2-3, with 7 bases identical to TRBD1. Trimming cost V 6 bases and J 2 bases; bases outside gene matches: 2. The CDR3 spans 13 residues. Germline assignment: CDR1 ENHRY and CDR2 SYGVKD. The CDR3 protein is CAIRGGPTDTQYF. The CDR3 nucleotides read TGTGCCATCAGAGGGGGCCCCACAGATACGCAGTATTTT.

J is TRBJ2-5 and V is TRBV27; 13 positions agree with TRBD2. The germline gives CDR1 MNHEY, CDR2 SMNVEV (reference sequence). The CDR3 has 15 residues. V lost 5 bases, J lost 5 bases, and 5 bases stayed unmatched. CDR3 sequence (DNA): TGTGCCAGCAGTAAGACTAGCGGGGGGTCGGAGACCCAGTACTTC. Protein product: CASSKTSGGSETQYF.

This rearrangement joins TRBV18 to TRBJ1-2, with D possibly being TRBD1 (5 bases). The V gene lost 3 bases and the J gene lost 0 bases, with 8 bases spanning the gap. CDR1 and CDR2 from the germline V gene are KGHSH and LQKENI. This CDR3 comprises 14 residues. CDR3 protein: CASSPDISNYGYTF. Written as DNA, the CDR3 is TGTGCCAGCTCACCGGACATTTCTAACTATGGCTACACCTTC. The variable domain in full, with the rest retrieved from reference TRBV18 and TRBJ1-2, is NAGVMQNPRHLVRRRGQEARLRCSPMKGHSHVYWYRQLPEEGLKFMVYLQKENIIDESGMPKERFSAEFPKEGPSILRIQQVVRGDSAAYFCASSPDISNYGYTFGSGTRLTVV.

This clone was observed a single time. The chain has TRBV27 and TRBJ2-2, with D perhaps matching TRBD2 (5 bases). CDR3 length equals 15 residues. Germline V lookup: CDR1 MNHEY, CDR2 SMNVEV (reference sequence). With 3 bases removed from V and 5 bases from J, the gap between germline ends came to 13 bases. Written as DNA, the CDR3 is TGTGCCAGCAGTTTTTCTATCTCGGGAACCGGGGAGCTGTTTTTT. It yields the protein CASSFSISGTGELFF.